Sequencing of this TCR beta chain was carried out in a study of blood T cell repertoires in COVID-19. Overall study: From the United States, Italy and Spain came samples of acute and convalescent COVID-19. T cells, B-cell-depleted T cells, or PBMCs supplied cDNA or gDNA.

Under the authors' procedure: Amplification of reference gene primers was used by the study to estimate nucleated cell counts. Sequenced by immunoSEQ multiplex PCR; TCRdb stores in-frame clones only, minus some. V, J and clone size are taken as reported in that table, and D and trimming were inferred from the DNA itself. The sample lists 300,000 to 350,000 clones, approximately 88% occurring once. Followed over time, Seattle patients had been enrolled while infection was active. Germline V gives CDR1 SQVTM, CDR2 ANQGSEA. Trimming cost V 2 bases and J 0 bases; bases outside gene matches: 4. The CDR3 runs 15 residues.

The gene calls are TRBV29-1 and TRBJ2-1, with 7 nucleotides matching TRBD1. The clonotype comes from a woman under 40 with COVID-19, enrolled during active disease. Sample: peripheral blood. CDR3 in DNA: TGCAGCGTTGAAATAGGGGACAGCTCCTACAATGAGCAGTTCTTC. This translates into CSVEIGDSSYNEQFF.